The TCR beta chain described here comes from a study of blood T cell repertoires in COVID-19. Study-wide context: Sample material is recorded as cDNA or gDNA derived from T cells, B-cell-depleted T cells, or PBMCs.

As processed by the authors: Nucleated cell number was recorded as an estimate derived from reference gene primer amplification. The table came from immunoSEQ multiplex PCR; TCRdb's copy has only in-frame clones and leaves some out. The V and J calls and clone size are taken from that table; D and trimming were inferred from the DNA. The table shows some 120,000 clones, with 85% occurring only once. This clone was seen a few times. This sequence was found in a woman older than 75 with acute or convalescent COVID-19. The sequenced material came from peripheral blood.

The CDR3 here is CASSKTSGGSLSTQYF. The DNA for the CDR3 is TGCGCCAGCAGCAAGACTAGCGGGGGGTCTCTCTCTACGCAGTATTTT. The chain uses TRBV5-1 and TRBJ2-3; the match to TRBD2 covers 13 bases. J gave up 8 bases and V 4 bases, and 10 bases lay outside the gene matches. Looked up from germline, CDR1 is SGHRS and CDR2 is YFSETQ. The CDR3 has 16 residues.